The 5 T cell receptor beta chains given below trace back to one sample, sequenced in a study of blood T cell repertoires in COVID-19. The data were produced by immunoSEQ multiplex PCR, yet TCRdb's version contains in-frame clones alone and is incomplete. The sample has about 95,000 clones; 84% are singletons. The sequencing sample was made of peripheral blood. Receptor source: a human donor in a cohort sampled during active COVID-19.

This rearrangement joins TRBV5-1 to TRBJ2-3, with 7 bases matching TRBD1. Germline V gene sequence: CDR1 SGHRS, CDR2 YFSETQ. The CDR3 spans 17 residues. Losses at the gene ends were 3 bases for V and 0 bases for J; bases not matched to a gene: 10. CDR3 DNA sequence: TGCGCCAGCAGCTACCCGAGGACAGGCACCAGCACAGATACGCAGTATTTT. Translated, it gives CASSYPRTGTSTDTQYF.

The V gene is TRBV24-1, the J gene TRBJ2-3; D ambiguous. The length of the CDR3 is 15 residues. Trimming removed 4 bases from V and 0 bases from J, with 10 bases in between. Germline V gene lookup returns CDR1 KGHDR and CDR2 SFDVKD. CDR3 DNA sequence: TGTGCCACCAGTGACCCCAGAAAGAGCACAGATACGCAGTATTTT. As protein: CATSDPRKSTDTQYF.

The V and J genes are TRBV7-9 and TRBJ2-1, with TRBD2 matching over 12 bases. V was clipped by 5 bases and J by 8 bases; unmatched bases: 4. CDR3 size: 14 residues. Germline V gives CDR1 SEHNR, CDR2 FQNEAQ (reference sequence). The CDR3 loop is CASSRTSGVDEQFF. The CDR3 nucleotides are TGTGCCAGCAGCCGGACTAGCGGGGTGGATGAGCAGTTCTTC.

The chain is built from TRBV11-3 and TRBJ1-1; D is perhaps TRBD1 (5 bases). The CDR3 has 13 residues. The V end was cut by 5 bases, the J end by 1 base, with 8 bases between. In germline, CDR1 is SGHNT, CDR2 YENEEA. In DNA form, the CDR3 reads TGTGCCAGCAGCCTACAGGAGAACACTGAAGCTTTCTTT. This sequence encodes CASSLQENTEAFF.

The chain carries TRBV18 and TRBJ2-2; no reliable D call. The length of the CDR3 is 13 residues. With 6 bases removed from V and 3 bases from J, the gap between germline ends came to 8 bases. Germline CDR1 is KGHSH and CDR2 is LQKENI. The CDR3 reads CASSLQDTGELFF. The CDR3 region has the DNA TGTGCCAGCTCCCTCCAGGACACCGGGGAGCTGTTTTTT. The full variable domain, in which reference TRBV18 and TRBJ2-2 provide the parts outside the CDR3, is NAGVMQNPRHLVRRRGQEARLRCSPMKGHSHVYWYRQLPEEGLKFMVYLQKENIIDESGMPKERFSAEFPKEGPSILRIQQVVRGDSAAYFCASSLQDTGELFFGEGSRLTVL.